The 27 T cell receptor beta chains below all came from one sample that was sequenced in a study of identical twins. Via MiXCR, TCRdb re-called the 5' RACE reads, giving one row per CDR3 protein. This table has hundreds of thousands of distinct CDR3 sequences, 7.5% appearing once. These data were likewise used in another study, on yellow fever vaccine responses in identical twins.

Sample: memory (CD45RO+) T cells sorted from blood. The receptors were sampled from a young woman in good health.

This clonotype was observed many times. The V gene is TRBV5-1, the J gene TRBJ2-1, with 7 positions matching TRBD1. With V trimmed by 0 bases and J by 2 bases, 5 bases remained unmatched. Looked up from germline, CDR1 is SGHRS and CDR2 is YFSETQ. This CDR3 comprises 16 residues. The CDR3 sequence: CASSLAEGAAYNEQFF. The CDR3 region has the DNA TGCGCCAGCAGCTTGGCCGAGGGGGCAGCCTACAATGAGCAGTTCTTC.

This clonotype was counted between two and nine times. The V call is TRBV2, the J call TRBJ2-2; 11 bases are shared with TRBD1. V shed 6 bases and J 5 bases; nucleotides not matched to a gene: 8. The CDR3 loop spans 16 amino acids. The germline V gene encodes CDR1 SNHLY and CDR2 FYNNEI. The CDR3 DNA follows: TGTGCCAGCAGGGAGGACAGGGGGCTGTATACCGGGGAGCTGTTTTTT. This encodes CASREDRGLYTGELFF. The whole variable domain, remainder taken from reference TRBV2 and TRBJ2-2, is EPEVTQTPSHQVTQMGQEVILRCVPISNHLYFYWYRQILGQKVEFLVSFYNNEISEKSEIFDDQFSVERPDGSNFTLKIRSTKLEDSAMYFCASREDRGLYTGELFFGEGSRLTVL.

V usage is TRBV12-3 or TRBV12-4 and J usage is TRBJ2-7; the D gene is possibly TRBD1 (6 bases). V lost 2 bases and J 2 bases, leaving 10 bases between the germline ends. The CDR3 is made up of 14 amino acids. The CDR3 region is CASSLRDMAYEQYF. As DNA, the CDR3 is TGTGCCAGCAGTTTACGGGACATGGCCTACGAGCAGTACTTC.

This clonotype is termed medium-sized. The chain carries TRBV20-1 and TRBJ2-7; possible D gene TRBD2, 5 bases. The V gene lost 0 bases and the J gene lost 3 bases, with 12 bases spanning the gap. The CDR3 is made up of 14 amino acids. Germline CDR1 reads DFQATT; CDR2 reads SNEGSKA (reference sequence). CDR3 nucleotide sequence: TGCAGTGCTAGAGAACGGGAAGGGTACTACGAGCAGTACTTC. This translates into CSAREREGYYEQYF.

This clonotype has just a few counts. The chain joins TRBV27 to TRBJ2-2, with D perhaps TRBD2 (6 bases). This CDR3 has 16 amino acids. The V gene lost 10 bases and the J gene lost 1 base, with 19 bases spanning the gap. Germline assignment: CDR1 MNHEY and CDR2 SMNVEV (reference sequence). The CDR3 spells CATLGLSLGNTGELFF. For the CDR3, the DNA is TGTGCCACCCTGGGACTCTCCTTGGGGAACACCGGGGAGCTGTTTTTT.

This clonotype was recorded a few times. The CDR3 is CASSLVTSGYNEQFF. CDR3 DNA: TGTGCCAGCAGCTTGGTAACTAGTGGGTACAATGAGCAGTTCTTC. The chain combines TRBV5-6 with TRBJ2-1; D may be TRBD2 (5 bases). The germline V and J ends were trimmed by 0 bases and 4 bases, with 11 bases remaining between them. CDR1 and CDR2 (germline): SGHDT, YYEEEE. The length of the CDR3 is 15 residues.

This clonotype has a count of ten or more. The chain has TRBV6-1 and TRBJ2-7; D gene unclear. The germline V gene has CDR1 MNHNS and CDR2 SASEGT. This CDR3 region has 12 residues. Trimming removed 1 base from V and 7 bases from J, with 8 bases in between. CDR3 DNA sequence: TGTGCCAGCAGTGAAGGGTATCAGGAGCAGTACTTC. The encoded protein is CASSEGYQEQYF.

The genes are TRBV20-1 and TRBJ1-1, with 10 bases identical to TRBD1. Looked up from germline, CDR1 is DFQATT and CDR2 is SNEGSKA (reference sequence). This CDR3 has 13 residues. J gave up 7 bases and V 3 bases, and 5 bases lay outside the gene matches. The CDR3 DNA reads TGCAGTGCTAGGGACAGGGGGTTTGATGAAGCTTTCTTT. It encodes CSARDRGFDEAFF.

The table lists this clonotype with a few counts. The V call is TRBV18, the J call TRBJ2-5; D ambiguous. Trimming stripped 3 bases from V and 6 bases from J, with 5 bases between. Germline CDR1 is KGHSH and CDR2 is LQKENI. The CDR3 is 11 amino acids. The CDR3 DNA reads as TGTGCCAGCTCACCTCAGCAGACCCAGTACTTC. Translated, it gives CASSPQQTQYF.

CDR3 region: CSSLAGGPTDTQYF. As DNA, the CDR3 is TGCAGTAGTTTAGCGGGGGGGCCGACAGATACGCAGTATTTT. The chain carries TRBV20-1 and TRBJ2-3, with 11 bases matching TRBD2. Germline CDR1 reads DFQATT; CDR2 reads SNEGSKA (reference sequence). The CDR3 is made up of 14 amino acids. V dropped 8 bases and J dropped 3; count of bases not matched to a gene: 7.

This clonotype was seen at least ten times. The rearrangement links TRBV12-3 or TRBV12-4 to TRBJ2-3; D could derive from TRBD1 or TRBD2 (5 bases each). This CDR3 contains 14 residues. Trimming pared 2 bases from V and 1 base from J, leaving 7 bases between. The CDR3 is CASSLRDGTDTQYF. CDR3 sequence (DNA): TGTGCCAGCAGTTTAAGGGACGGCACAGATACGCAGTATTTT.

The chain combines TRBV21-1 with TRBJ2-3; no check of the table's D call, TRBD2, against the DNA was made. TRBV21-1 is shown as a pseudogene. The CDR3 is 16 residues long. The CDR3 bases are TGTGCCAGCAGCGGAGGGGGTAGCGGGGGCCCAGATACGCAGTATTTT. Translation: CASSGGGSGGPDTQYF.

This clonotype has a count of ten or more. The chain has TRBV12-3 or TRBV12-4 and TRBJ1-5; 9 bases align to TRBD1. Germline trimming cut 6 bases from V and 5 bases from J; bases unmatched to any gene: 8. This CDR3 has 15 residues. The CDR3 loop reads CASRPPGQGDQPQHF. CDR3 DNA: TGTGCCAGCAGGCCCCCGGGACAGGGTGATCAGCCCCAGCATTTT.

This clonotype has more than one count but fewer than ten. The genes are TRBV4-2 and TRBJ2-1; unclear D gene. From germline, CDR1 is LGHNA and CDR2 YNFKEQ. The CDR3 has 15 amino acids. Trimming stripped 5 bases from V and 0 bases from J, with 11 bases between. The CDR3 protein is CASSSQTSSYNEQFF. The DNA for the CDR3 is TGTGCCAGCAGCTCACAAACGAGCTCCTACAATGAGCAGTTCTTC.

This clonotype was recorded many times. The chain recombines TRBV28 with TRBJ1-2; D not certain. Per the germline V gene, CDR1 is MDHEN and CDR2 is SYDVKM. The CDR3 spans 14 residues. V dropped 7 bases and J dropped 4 bases, with 16 bases sitting between them. CDR3 residues: CASTLEVRTYGYTF. CDR3 in DNA: TGTGCCAGCACCTTAGAAGTCAGAACCTATGGCTACACCTTC.

This clonotype turned up a few times. The genes are TRBV6-5 and TRBJ1-2; no firm D call. Germline V gives CDR1 MNHEY, CDR2 SVGAGI. The CDR3 spans 12 residues. Deletions cut 4 bases from V and 0 bases from J, with 3 bases between. Written as DNA, the CDR3 is TGTGCCAGCAGTTTCACTAACTATGGCTACACCTTC. Translating gives CASSFTNYGYTF.

In its sample, this clonotype was seen many times. CDR3 in DNA: TGCAGCGCCGTCGCGCCGTGGGCCGCGTATGGCTACACCTTC. Protein product: CSAVAPWAAYGYTF. The chain combines TRBV29-1 with TRBJ1-2; no clear D. The CDR3 extends over 14 amino acids. Germline V gene lookup returns CDR1 SQVTM and CDR2 ANQGSEA. V lost 7 bases, J lost 5 bases, and 20 bases lay in between.

The sample holds many counts of this clonotype. The chain carries TRBV2 and TRBJ2-7; 7 nucleotides agree with TRBD2. Losses at the gene ends were 6 bases for V and 1 base for J; bases not matched to a gene: 3. The germline CDR1 and CDR2 sequences are SNHLY and FYNNEI. CDR3 length equals 13 residues. The DNA for the CDR3 is TGTGCCAGCAGGGGCGGGGGATCCTACGAGCAGTACTTC. It yields the protein CASRGGGSYEQYF. The complete variable domain, with remaining parts taken from reference TRBV2 and TRBJ2-7, reads EPEVTQTPSHQVTQMGQEVILRCVPISNHLYFYWYRQILGQKVEFLVSFYNNEISEKSEIFDDQFSVERPDGSNFTLKIRSTKLEDSAMYFCASRGGGSYEQYFGPGTRLTVT.

This chain uses TRBV7-2 with TRBJ2-7; 9 nucleotides align to TRBD2. Looked up from germline, CDR1 is SGHTA and CDR2 is FQGNSA. This CDR3 has 15 residues. Trimming removed 1 base from V and 2 bases from J; junction bases left unmatched: 3. CDR3 loop: CASSLGAGGTYEQYF. The CDR3 DNA follows: TGTGCCAGCAGCTTAGGAGCGGGGGGTACCTACGAGCAGTACTTC.

There are many counts of this clonotype. V usage is TRBV7-4 and J usage is TRBJ1-1, with 7 bases that match TRBD1. The CDR3 extends over 15 amino acids. Germline loops: CDR1 SGHVT, CDR2 SQSDAQ. J lost 0 bases, V lost 6 bases, and 7 bases had no gene match. CDR3 DNA sequence: TGTGCCAGCAGACATTCCGGGACAGTGAACACTGAAGCTTTCTTT. Its translation: CASRHSGTVNTEAFF.

There are many counts of this clonotype. The chain carries TRBV20-1 and TRBJ2-7, with 8 nucleotides matching TRBD1. Germline trimming cut 0 bases from V and 5 bases from J; bases unmatched to any gene: 9. The germline V gene has CDR1 DFQATT and CDR2 SNEGSKA (reference sequence). The CDR3 length is 15 residues. In DNA form, the CDR3 reads TGCAGTGCTAGAGATAAACCTCAGGGGGCCCACGAGCAGTACTTC. Protein sequence: CSARDKPQGAHEQYF.

This chain joins TRBV3-1 and TRBJ2-1; 8 bases agree with TRBD1. The CDR3 totals 14 residues. Trimming cost V 4 bases and J 3 bases; bases outside gene matches: 2. Germline V lookup: CDR1 LGHDT, CDR2 YNNKEL (reference sequence). The CDR3 is CASSPTGDYNEQFF. Here the CDR3 DNA reads TGTGCCAGCAGCCCGACAGGGGACTACAATGAGCAGTTCTTC.

This clonotype has only a few counts. The gene calls are TRBV25-1 and TRBJ2-7; 8 nucleotides align to TRBD2. The CDR3 spans 14 residues. Unmatched junction bases numbered 9, after V lost 6 bases and J lost 5 bases. The germline gives CDR1 MGHDK, CDR2 SYGVNS. This chain's CDR3 is CASRPTQAGDEQYF. CDR3 in DNA: TGTGCCAGCAGACCCACTCAAGCGGGAGACGAGCAGTACTTC.

This clonotype has a count of ten or more. The V call is TRBV9, the J call TRBJ2-3, with TRBD2 matching 13 bases. J was trimmed by 0 bases and V by 0 bases; bases with no gene match: 13. The CDR3 totals 21 residues. Per the germline V gene, CDR1 is SGDLS and CDR2 is YYNGEE. DNA of the CDR3: TGTGCCAGCAGCGTAGCACCCGGACTAGCGGGGGACAGGAGTAGCACAGATACGCAGTATTTT. Its protein is CASSVAPGLAGDRSSTDTQYF.

There are many counts of this clonotype. The rearrangement joins TRBV6-1 to TRBJ2-2; D unresolved. Trimming stripped 6 bases from V and 5 bases from J, with 16 bases between. Germline V gene sequence: CDR1 MNHNS, CDR2 SASEGT. This CDR3 is 15 amino acids long. Written as DNA, the CDR3 is TGTGCCAGCAGACCACCCAATCGTGGGACCGGGGAGCTGTTTTTT. It codes for CASRPPNRGTGELFF.

This chain connects TRBV9 to TRBJ2-5; 7 nucleotides align to TRBD1. This CDR3 has 14 residues. Germline V gene lookup returns CDR1 SGDLS and CDR2 YYNGEE. After removal of 4 bases from V and 3 bases from J, the junction contained 6 bases not matched to a gene. The CDR3 DNA reads as TGTGCCAGCAGCATGAGCACAGGGGAAGAGACCCAGTACTTC. Residues: CASSMSTGEETQYF. The full variable domain, with the rest looked up from reference TRBV9 and TRBJ2-5, is DSGVTQTPKHLITATGQRVTLRCSPRSGDLSVYWYQQSLDQGLQFLIQYYNGEERAKGNILERFSAQQFPDLHSELNLSSLELGDSALYFCASSMSTGEETQYFGPGTRLLVL.

In this sample, this clonotype turned up a few times. CDR3 coding DNA: TGCAGCGTTTCCCGGGACAGGCTGTATGGCTACACCTTC. As protein: CSVSRDRLYGYTF. V and J are TRBV29-1 and TRBJ1-2; 8 bases agree with TRBD1. The CDR3 has 13 amino acids. V was pared by 5 bases and J by 5 bases, with 7 bases of the junction left unmatched. Germline CDR1 is SQVTM and CDR2 is ANQGSEA.